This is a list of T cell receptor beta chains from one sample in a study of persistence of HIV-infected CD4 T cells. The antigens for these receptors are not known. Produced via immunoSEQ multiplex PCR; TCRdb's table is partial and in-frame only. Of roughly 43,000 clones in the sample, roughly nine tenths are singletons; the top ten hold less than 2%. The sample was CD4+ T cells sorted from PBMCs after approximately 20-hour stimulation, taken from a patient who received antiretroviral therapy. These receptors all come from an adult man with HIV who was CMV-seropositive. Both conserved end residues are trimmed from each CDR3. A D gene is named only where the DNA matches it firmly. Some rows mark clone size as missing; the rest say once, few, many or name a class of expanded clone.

CDR3 protein: ASSPPGSNTEAF
D gene: NA
clone size: NA
V gene: TRBV7-9

CDR3 protein: ASSQGIEREKEKLF
D gene: NA
clone size: NA
V gene: TRBV3-1/TRBV3-2

CDR3 protein: ASSVARQFNEQF
D gene: NA
clone size: once
V gene: TRBV9

CDR3 protein: SVEFGYEQY
D gene: NA
clone size: NA
V gene: TRBV29-1

CDR3 protein: ASSINTVVTYNEQF
D gene: NA
clone size: NA
V gene: TRBV19

CDR3 protein: ASSLSGGQGDTQY
D gene: TRBD2
clone size: NA
V gene: TRBV18

CDR3 protein: ASSPGGVNEQF
D gene: TRBD2
clone size: NA
V gene: TRBV18

CDR3 protein: ASSPPDSFYGYT
D gene: NA
clone size: NA
V gene: TRBV7-9

CDR3 protein: ASSHTSGGTGELF
D gene: TRBD2
clone size: medium-sized
V gene: TRBV3-1/TRBV3-2

CDR3 protein: ASSWDRHVRGYT
D gene: NA
clone size: once
V gene: TRBV28

CDR3 protein: ASSFSQGGGYT
D gene: TRBD1
clone size: NA
V gene: TRBV5-1

CDR3 protein: ASTPSGQGSYNEQF
D gene: TRBD1
clone size: once
V gene: TRBV5-1

CDR3 protein: SASDRAAYNSPLH
D gene: TRBD1
clone size: once
V gene: TRBV20-1

CDR3 protein: ASSRSTGSHEQF
D gene: TRBD1
clone size: NA
V gene: TRBV7-3

CDR3 protein: ASSEWATGVSGYT
D gene: TRBD1
clone size: NA
V gene: TRBV2

CDR3 protein: ASSESPGELGEQY
D gene: NA
clone size: few
V gene: TRBV10-1

CDR3 protein: ASSIWQGLGSEKLF
D gene: NA
clone size: once
V gene: TRBV19

CDR3 protein: ASSQDPGSIRNTEAF
D gene: NA
clone size: NA
V gene: TRBV4-1

CDR3 protein: ASSYLGLAGGTDTQY
D gene: TRBD2
clone size: NA
V gene: TRBV5-1

CDR3 protein: ASSLQGSTDTQY
D gene: NA
clone size: few
V gene: TRBV7-6

CDR3 protein: ASSPLAGGREQF
D gene: TRBD2
clone size: NA
V gene: TRBV27

CDR3 protein: ATSPRAGANVLT
D gene: NA
clone size: NA
V gene: TRBV15

CDR3 protein: ASSLARQRAF
D gene: NA
clone size: NA
V gene: TRBV5-4

CDR3 protein: ASSVTSVGAEQY
D gene: TRBD2
clone size: NA
V gene: TRBV5-1

CDR3 protein: ASSLSAARVTDTQY
D gene: NA
clone size: NA
V gene: TRBV7-3

CDR3 protein: ASSWGTGRNTGELF
D gene: TRBD1
clone size: once
V gene: TRBV11-1

CDR3 protein: ASSQQGSSYEQY
D gene: NA
clone size: NA
V gene: TRBV18

CDR3 protein: ASTQDSYEQY
D gene: NA
clone size: NA
V gene: TRBV5-1

CDR3 protein: ASSYSYRSSYEQY
D gene: NA
clone size: NA
V gene: TRBV6-5

CDR3 protein: SVAQSSYEQY
D gene: NA
clone size: NA
V gene: TRBV29-1

CDR3 protein: ASSESTSGNEQF
D gene: TRBD2
clone size: NA
V gene: TRBV6-4

CDR3 protein: AWTAPGAWGTEAF
D gene: NA
clone size: NA
V gene: TRBV30

CDR3 protein: ASGRQGAYEQY
D gene: TRBD1
clone size: NA
V gene: TRBV14

CDR3 protein: ASSFDRIPSTDTQY
D gene: NA
clone size: NA
V gene: TRBV7-8

CDR3 protein: ASSVTALNTEAF
D gene: NA
clone size: NA
V gene: TRBV5-6

CDR3 protein: ASSFTGTGAVNQPQH
D gene: TRBD1
clone size: NA
V gene: TRBV7-2

CDR3 protein: ASTGGWPSYEQY
D gene: TRBD2
clone size: NA
V gene: TRBV28